The table lists the clone carrying this T cell receptor beta chain with a few counts. Its specificity is unknown. TCRdb redid the calling of the 5' RACE reads with MiXCR, one entry per CDR3 protein. The sample comprises more than 10,000 distinct CDR3 sequences, approximately 12% of which are singletons, and over 10% rests with the top ten. Trimming shortened V by 6 bases and J by 3 bases, and 18 bases separated the two germline ends. There are 14 residues in the CDR3. Germline V gene sequence: CDR1 DFQATT, CDR2 SNEGSKA (reference sequence). Time point noted: sample taken at primary tumor resection. These data originate in a study of spatial heterogeneity in lung cancer. General study results and limits: The study found that expanded intratumoral alpha and beta TCR counts tracked tumor mutation counts.

The V gene is TRBV20-1, the J gene TRBJ2-7, with D maybe TRBD1 (6 bases). This TCR came from a female donor with early-stage non-small cell lung cancer. Sequencing used lung tumor tissue, obtained at surgery. The CDR3 DNA is TGCAGTGCCCCCAATCCTACAGGGTACTACGAGCAGTACTTC. Protein sequence: CSAPNPTGYYEQYF.